This T cell receptor beta chain appears in the sequencing data of a study of CD8 T cell repertoires and HIV-1 epitope variants. Whole-study context: Controls included no peptide, Ebola AY9 epitope, and a CMV, EBV, flu pool. T cells were cultured for approximately ten days with cytokines added on days 3 and 7. Tested: three Gag epitope families, Nef HW9 and YT9.

Study conclusions and caveats: Six of nine antigen-specific clonotypes appeared cross-reactive to autologous or escape variants.

This CDR3 has 11 amino acids. The germline V and J ends were trimmed by 7 bases and 1 base, with 4 bases remaining between them. CDR1 and CDR2 (germline): SNHLY, FYNNEI. TCRdb's table, derived via immunoSEQ multiplex PCR, lists solely in-frame clones and lacks some. Among roughly 7,000 clones listed, 65% were seen once. This clone was observed a few times. Its antigen is unknown. The clonotype was recovered from a male donor with HIV. Sequenced sample: cultured CD8+ T cells derived from PBMCs. This chain uses TRBV2 with TRBJ1-1; D is undetermined. CDR3 region: CASNPNTEAFF. The CDR3 DNA is TGTGCCAGCAACCCGAACACTGAAGCTTTCTTT.